This entry lists 5 T cell receptor beta chains sequenced from one sample in a study of control samples from healthy donors and cancer patients. Sequencing used immunoSEQ multiplex PCR; TCRdb keeps in-frame clones, though not all of them. Altogether 100,000 to 150,000 clones are present, about nine tenths being singletons, with the ten largest covering around 7.6%. Specimen: blood. The receptor set was obtained from a woman younger than 35 in good health.

This chain joins TRBV7-9 and TRBJ2-3; weak D call: TRBD2 (5 bases). Germline V CDR1 and CDR2: SEHNR, FQNEAQ (reference sequence). Between the trimmed V and J ends, which lost 2 bases and 1 base, there was a span of 13 bases. The CDR3 spans 16 residues. CDR3 protein: CASSLRPSGRTDTQYF. CDR3 bases: TGTGCCAGCAGCTTACGACCGAGCGGCCGCACAGATACGCAGTATTTT.

The chain uses TRBV5-1 and TRBJ2-1, with D uncertain. CDR3 length equals 12 residues. Germline CDR1 is SGHRS and CDR2 is YFSETQ. Deletions cut 2 bases from V and 5 bases from J, with 5 bases between. In DNA form, the CDR3 reads TGCGCCAGCAGCTTTTATGACAATGAGCAGTTCTTC. It encodes CASSFYDNEQFF.

The chain is built from TRBV28 and TRBJ2-3; 11 positions match TRBD1. This CDR3 has 16 amino acids. With V trimmed by 5 bases and J by 7 bases, 11 bases remained unmatched. From germline, CDR1 is MDHEN and CDR2 SYDVKM. The chain's CDR3 is CASSQGQGARSNTQYF. In DNA, the CDR3 is TGTGCCAGCAGTCAAGGACAGGGGGCTCGATCAAATACGCAGTATTTT.

This chain uses TRBV27 with TRBJ1-6; possible D gene TRBD1, 6 bases. There are 13 residues in the CDR3. In germline, CDR1 is MNHEY, CDR2 SMNVEV (reference sequence). V was cut by 3 bases and J by 13 bases, with 13 bases left in between. The CDR3: CASSFLPTGPLHF. The DNA for the CDR3 is TGTGCCAGCAGTTTCCTCCCCACAGGGCCCCTCCACTTT.

This clone was counted between two and nine times. The chain is built from TRBV7-9 and TRBJ2-7; 12 bases are shared with TRBD2. This CDR3 is built from 14 residues. With V trimmed by 5 bases and J by 8 bases, 7 bases remained unmatched. Germline V gene data show CDR1 as SEHNR and CDR2 as FQNEAQ (reference sequence). CDR3 sequence reads: CASSETSGSGKQYF. The CDR3 DNA reads as TGTGCCAGCAGCGAGACTAGCGGGAGTGGTAAGCAGTACTTC.